A single sample is the source of the 26 T cell receptor beta chains below, sequenced in a study of blood T cells in healthy people across ages. Next came a second PCR, run for about 6 to 12 cycles, which used a sample-barcoded 5' primer along with a J-beta primer mix. TCRdb processed the 5' RACE reads anew with MiXCR; each CDR3 protein has one entry. The repertoire has around 1,900,000 distinct CDR3 sequences, 39% of them found once; the top ten carry about 21%. The specimen sequenced was blood. All receptors come from a human donor in good health.

Notes on this clonotype: One base away lies a much larger clone, so this may be a sequencing read error. This rearrangement joins TRBV6-2 or TRBV6-3 to TRBJ2-1; no firm D call. The germline gives CDR1 MNHEY, CDR2 SVGEGT. The CDR3 totals 14 residues. In nucleotides, the CDR3 is TGTGCCAGCGGTTACGCTGGGCGAGTCGATGAGCAGTTCTTC. This encodes CASGYAGRVDEQFF.

The V call is TRBV20-1, the J call TRBJ1-6; no firm D call. Between the trimmed V and J ends, which lost 0 bases and 6 bases, there was a span of 15 bases. The germline V gene has CDR1 DFQATT and CDR2 SNEGSKA (reference sequence). This CDR3 is 16 amino acids long. CDR3 amino acids: CSARDPSRVPNSPLHF. DNA of the CDR3: TGCAGTGCTAGAGACCCCTCGCGCGTTCCTAATTCACCCCTCCACTTT.

V and J are TRBV9 and TRBJ1-1, with a weak D call TRBD1 (6 bases). CDR1 is SGDLS, CDR2 YYNGEE, per germline. The CDR3 is 16 residues long. V shed 5 bases and J shed 1 base, with 18 bases lying between them. CDR3 amino acids: CASSERRGGANTEAFF. The CDR3 DNA is TGTGCCAGCAGTGAACGCCGGGGGGGGGCGAACACTGAAGCTTTCTTT. Full variable domain (outside the CDR3, taken from reference TRBV9 and TRBJ1-1): DSGVTQTPKHLITATGQRVTLRCSPRSGDLSVYWYQQSLDQGLQFLIQYYNGEERAKGNILERFSAQQFPDLHSELNLSSLELGDSALYFCASSERRGGANTEAFFGQGTRLTVV.

V and J are TRBV5-1 and TRBJ2-4; possibly TRBD2 for D (5 bases). TRBJ2-7 matches the DNA end more closely, so the J call is doubtful. From germline, CDR1 is SGHRS and CDR2 YFSETQ. The CDR3 is 14 amino acids. CDR3 sequence: CASSLASGSGEQYF. CDR3 in DNA: TGCGCCAGCAGCTTGGCAAGTGGCAGCGGCGAGCAGTACTTC.

The CDR3 here is CSVGALDSNQPQHF. CDR3 bases: TGCAGCGTTGGGGCCTTAGATAGCAATCAGCCCCAGCATTTT. V usage is TRBV29-1 and J usage is TRBJ1-5; D gene uncertain. This CDR3 has 14 residues. Germline CDR1 SQVTM, CDR2 ANQGSEA. Trimming cost V 4 bases and J 0 bases, with 10 bases left between them.

This clonotype was detected only a few times. The chain links TRBV7-2 to TRBJ2-4; possibly TRBD1 for D (5 bases). The J call could be wrong; TRBJ2-7 is a better fit for the DNA end. The CDR3 runs 15 residues. Germline values: CDR1 SGHTA, CDR2 FQGNSA. As DNA, the CDR3 is TGTGCCAGCAGCTTAGGGGGCTTTGCGGCTAGCGAGCAGTACTTC. This translates into CASSLGGFAASEQYF.

This clonotype has a count of ten or more. The CDR3 sequence: CASSLELAAMDEQFF. DNA of the CDR3: TGTGCCAGCAGCCTAGAGTTGGCGGCAATGGATGAGCAGTTCTTC. The J gene is TRBJ2-1, the V gene TRBV7-3; the D is unclear. CDR1 SGHTA and CDR2 FQGTGA come from the germline V gene. The CDR3 sequence is 15 residues long. V dropped 5 bases and J dropped 8 bases, with 19 bases sitting between them.

This clonotype was seen more than once but under ten times. The rearrangement uses TRBV12-5 and TRBJ1-3; D is possibly TRBD1 (6 bases). V lost 3 bases, J lost 2 bases, and 20 bases lay in between. Germline V lookup: CDR1 LGHNT, CDR2 FRNRAP. This CDR3 comprises 18 residues. CDR3 bases: TGTGCTAGTGGTTTAAGGGTTTGGAGCCAGGGGCCTGGAAACACCATATATTTT. Translation gives CASGLRVWSQGPGNTIYF.

This clonotype was observed a few times. One end of the junction varies from germline; a read error may be responsible. The chain joins TRBV9 to TRBJ2-3, with D unresolved. Germline-derived CDR1 and CDR2 are SGDLS and YYNGEE. CDR3 size: 15 residues. The CDR3 reads CAGSVGGLGRDTQYF. The DNA for the CDR3 is TGTGCCGGCAGCGTTGGCGGCCTCGGTAGAGATACGCAGTATTTT.

This chain connects TRBV25-1 to TRBJ2-3, with TRBD2 matching over 9 bases. CDR3 length equals 16 residues. The J segment lost 7 bases and the V segment lost 3 bases, leaving 11 bases of the junction unmatched. Looked up from germline, CDR1 is MGHDK and CDR2 is SYGVNS. The CDR3 nucleotides are TGTGCCAGCAGTGAGGGGTGGCGGGGGGGCTTGAATACGCAGTATTTT. It is translated as CASSEGWRGGLNTQYF.

This clonotype was observed a few times. V and J are TRBV7-2 and TRBJ2-4; no firm D call. The last part of the DNA fits TRBJ2-7 better; the J call may be wrong. Germline CDR1 reads SGHTA; CDR2 reads FQGNSA. The CDR3 sequence is 15 residues long. The CDR3, as DNA: TGTGCCAGCAGCCCCCCACCGTTTGGGCAGATCGAGCAGTACTTC. Translated, it gives CASSPPPFGQIEQYF.

This chain uses TRBV28 with TRBJ2-4; D is unresolved. Germline V gene lookup returns CDR1 MDHEN and CDR2 SYDVKM. V lost 5 bases, J lost 7 bases, and 12 bases lay in between. The CDR3 length is 13 residues. The CDR3 sequence: CASSPPSENIQYF. In DNA, the CDR3 is TGTGCCAGCAGTCCCCCTAGTGAGAACATTCAGTACTTC.

This clonotype was counted only a few times. The chain joins TRBV7-2 to TRBJ2-3, with D possibly being TRBD2 (5 bases). This CDR3 is 14 amino acids long. V lost 5 bases and J lost 3, with 12 bases in between. Germline V gives CDR1 SGHTA, CDR2 FQGNSA. CDR3 sequence: CASSGLTGTDTQYF. The DNA for the CDR3 is TGTGCCAGCAGCGGTCTCACGGGAACAGATACGCAGTATTTT. The full variable domain, completed using reference TRBV7-2 and TRBJ2-3, is GAGVSQSPSNKVTEKGKDVELRCDPISGHTALYWYRQSLGQGLEFLIYFQGNSAPDKSGLPSDRFSAERTGGSVSTLTIQRTQQEDSAVYLCASSGLTGTDTQYFGPGTRLTVL.

V is TRBV6-2 or TRBV6-3 and J is TRBJ1-1, with D perhaps matching TRBD1 (5 bases). The CDR3 runs to 13 residues. The germline gives CDR1 MNHEY, CDR2 SVGEGT. V was trimmed by 8 bases and J by 1 base, leaving 11 bases between them. The CDR3 DNA sequence: TGTGCCAGCTTCGGACAACCGAACACTGAAGCTTTCTTT. Amino acids: CASFGQPNTEAFF.

Comments on this clonotype: One end of the junction does not line up with germline, which may come from a read error. The rearrangement joins TRBV2 to TRBJ1-4, with D maybe TRBD1 (5 bases). The CDR3 is 12 amino acids. Per germline, CDR1 SNHLY and CDR2 FYNNEI. CDR3 nucleotide sequence: TGTGCCAGCGGGGAAGACAGCGGAAAACCGTTTTTT. Protein: CASGEDSGKPFF.

The genes are TRBV29-1 and TRBJ2-1, with D tentatively TRBD2 (8 bases). V lost 6 bases, J lost 6 bases, and 18 bases lay in between. The CDR3 covers 14 residues. Germline V gives CDR1 SQVTM, CDR2 ANQGSEA. The CDR3 DNA follows: TGCAGCGTAGCGGGAGACAGGGACTCCAATGAGCAGTTCTTC. It translates to CSVAGDRDSNEQFF.

This chain links TRBV7-2 with TRBJ1-4, with 8 bases that match TRBD1. Looked up from germline, CDR1 is SGHTA and CDR2 is FQGNSA. Unmatched junction bases numbered 5, after V lost 1 base and J lost 7 bases. This CDR3 is 15 amino acids long. The CDR3 here is CASSLDRQGSEKLFF. The CDR3 coding sequence is TGTGCCAGCAGCTTAGACAGACAGGGGAGTGAAAAACTGTTTTTT.

This clonotype was observed a handful of times. CDR3 sequence: CASSLIVSRGRVGADEQFF. In DNA form, the CDR3 reads TGTGCCAGCAGCTTAATCGTCTCCAGGGGAAGAGTCGGTGCGGATGAGCAGTTCTTC. The V gene is TRBV7-8, the J gene TRBJ2-1; D perhaps matches TRBD1 (6 bases). V was clipped by 2 bases and J by 8 bases, with 28 bases between them. Germline V gene sequence: CDR1 SGHVS, CDR2 FQNEAQ. This CDR3 spans 19 amino acids.

The genes are TRBV7-9 and TRBJ2-4, with no clear D. Trimming shortened V by 5 bases and J by 2 bases, and 13 bases separated the two germline ends. Germline lookup yields CDR1 SEHNR and CDR2 FQNEAQ (reference sequence). The CDR3 is 15 residues long. This CDR3 is CASSRQSQTKNIQYF. DNA of the CDR3: TGTGCCAGCAGCCGTCAAAGCCAAACCAAAAACATTCAGTACTTC.

The rearrangement uses TRBV20-1 and TRBJ2-2; TRBD1 might be the D (6 bases). V was shortened by 0 bases and J by 0 bases, with 20 bases between the two germline ends. From germline, CDR1 is DFQATT and CDR2 SNEGSKA (reference sequence). The CDR3 consists of 19 residues. CDR3 DNA sequence: TGCAGTGCTAGAGACTCTTTTCGAGGAGGACAGCCGAACACCGGGGAGCTGTTTTTT. It codes for CSARDSFRGGQPNTGELFF.

The V call is TRBV20-1, the J call TRBJ2-4; D might be TRBD1 (6 bases). The closer fit of TRBJ2-7 to the DNA end suggests the J call may be wrong. CDR3 length: 12 residues. Per the germline V gene, CDR1 is DFQATT and CDR2 is SNEGSKA (reference sequence). CDR3: CSASVGGYEQYF. DNA for the CDR3: TGCAGTGCTTCTGTAGGGGGATACGAGCAGTACTTC.

The chain links TRBV7-2 to TRBJ1-4; TRBD1 might be the D (5 bases). V was pared by 5 bases and J by 7 bases, with 20 bases between. CDR1 is SGHTA and CDR2 is FQGNSA in the germline V gene. The CDR3 totals 16 residues. In DNA form, the CDR3 reads TGTGCCAGCAGCCCTAGGGGTGTAACAGGTTCTGAAAAACTGTTTTTT. It codes for CASSPRGVTGSEKLFF.

The count of this clonotype is one. The CDR3 bases are TGTGCCAGCAGCTTAACGGGACAGGTCGCTAATGAAAAACTGTTTTTT. Translation: CASSLTGQVANEKLFF. The rearrangement uses TRBV7-3 and TRBJ1-4; 8 bases agree with TRBD1. Unmatched junction bases numbered 3, after V lost 0 bases and J lost 3 bases. Germline CDR1 and CDR2: SGHTA and FQGTGA. CDR3 length: 16 residues.

The rearrangement links TRBV7-2 to TRBJ1-1; D gene ambiguous. V was trimmed by 6 bases and J by 9 bases, leaving 17 bases between them. Per germline, CDR1 SGHTA and CDR2 FQGNSA. There are 13 residues in the CDR3. As DNA, the CDR3 is TGTGCCAGCAGTCCGGACTTGGACCTCCAAGCTTTCTTT. Translating it yields CASSPDLDLQAFF.

The gene calls are TRBV20-1 and TRBJ1-6, with TRBD1 matching over 7 bases. The V gene's germline CDR1 is DFQATT and CDR2 SNEGSKA (reference sequence). This CDR3 has 13 amino acids. Trimming cost V 4 bases and J 8 bases; bases outside gene matches: 5. CDR3 DNA: TGCAGTGCTACCACAGGGGCCGATTCACCCCTCCACTTT. Protein sequence: CSATTGADSPLHF.

The gene calls are TRBV6-5 and TRBJ2-1; 10 bases fit TRBD1. This CDR3 comprises 13 residues. CDR1 and CDR2 from the germline V gene are MNHEY and SVGAGI. J was trimmed by 14 bases and V by 5 bases; bases with no gene match: 9. The CDR3 here is CASSRTRGTGEFF. The CDR3 DNA follows: TGTGCCAGCAGTAGAACGAGAGGGACAGGGGAGTTCTTC.